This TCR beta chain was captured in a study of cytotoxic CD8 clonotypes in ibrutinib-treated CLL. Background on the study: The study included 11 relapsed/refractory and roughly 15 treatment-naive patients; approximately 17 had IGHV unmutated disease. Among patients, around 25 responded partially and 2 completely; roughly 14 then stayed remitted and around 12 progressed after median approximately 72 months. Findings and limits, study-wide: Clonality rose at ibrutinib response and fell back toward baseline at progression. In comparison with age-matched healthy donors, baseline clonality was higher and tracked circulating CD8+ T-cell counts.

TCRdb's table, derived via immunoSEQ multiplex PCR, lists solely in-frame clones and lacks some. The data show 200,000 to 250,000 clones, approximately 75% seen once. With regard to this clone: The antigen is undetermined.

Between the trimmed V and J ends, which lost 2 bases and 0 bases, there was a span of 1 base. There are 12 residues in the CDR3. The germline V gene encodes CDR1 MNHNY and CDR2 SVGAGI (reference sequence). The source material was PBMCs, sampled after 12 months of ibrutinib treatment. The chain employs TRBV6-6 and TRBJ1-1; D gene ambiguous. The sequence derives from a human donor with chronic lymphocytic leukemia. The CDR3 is CASSYMNTEAFF. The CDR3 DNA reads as TGTGCCAGCAGTTACATGAACACTGAAGCTTTCTTT.